This T cell receptor beta chain appears in the sequencing data of a study of cytomegalovirus exposure and HLA in healthy donors. The PCR had 60 Vbeta and 13 Jbeta primers. TCRdb's copy holds only in-frame clones and misses some; the assay was immunoSEQ multiplex PCR. Among 240,000 or so clones listed, around 76% were seen once. The sequenced sample consisted of PBMCs. The TCR sequence derives from a woman between 35 and 50 years old in good health and CMV-seropositive.

The CDR3 protein is CAYIPFWGQTYSNQPQHF. CDR3 in DNA: TGTGCCTACATACCCTTTTGGGGACAGACGTATAGCAATCAGCCCCAGCATTTT. The chain combines TRBV7-9 with TRBJ1-5; 7 bases fit TRBD1. The trim removed 11 bases at V and 0 bases at J, leaving 19 bases unmatched. CDR3 size: 18 residues. Germline values: CDR1 SEHNR, CDR2 FQNEAQ (reference sequence).